This TCR beta chain was retrieved from a study of blood T cell repertoires in COVID-19. Across the whole study: Sites in the United States, Italy and Spain provided acute and convalescent COVID-19 samples.

Study members were between about 18 and 95 years old and lived in 24 US regions. CDR1 and CDR2 (germline): MNHEY, SMNVEV (reference sequence). Trimming stripped 2 bases from V and 3 bases from J, with 11 bases between. This CDR3 region has 14 residues. As processed by the authors: Estimated nucleated cell counts came from reference gene primer amplification. Profiling relied on immunoSEQ multiplex PCR, and the TCRdb table lists in-frame clones only, not all of them. Clone size and the V and J calls come from that table; the DNA yielded D and trimming. The sample contains fewer than 250,000 clones, more than 70% of which appear only once.

The rearrangement links TRBV27 to TRBJ2-7; D uncertain. Sequenced: PBMCs or T cells enriched from blood (not recorded which). The sequence was obtained from a woman aged 40 to 50 with acute COVID-19. The CDR3 DNA reads as TGTGCCAGCAGTTTACAATCCCCCTACTACGAGCAGTACTTC. Protein: CASSLQSPYYEQYF.